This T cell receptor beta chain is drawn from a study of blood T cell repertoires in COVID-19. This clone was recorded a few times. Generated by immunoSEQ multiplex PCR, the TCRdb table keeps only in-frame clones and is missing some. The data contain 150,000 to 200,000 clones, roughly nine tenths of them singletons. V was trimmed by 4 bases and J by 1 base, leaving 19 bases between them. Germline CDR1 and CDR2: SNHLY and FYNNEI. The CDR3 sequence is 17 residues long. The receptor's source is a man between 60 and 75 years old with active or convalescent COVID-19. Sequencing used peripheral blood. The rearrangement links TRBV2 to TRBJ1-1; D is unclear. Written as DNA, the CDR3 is TGTGCCAGCAGTGGCCCCCCCGCTTCCCAGGCGAACACTGAAGCTTTCTTT. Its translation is CASSGPPASQANTEAFF. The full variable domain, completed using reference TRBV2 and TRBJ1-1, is EPEVTQTPSHQVTQMGQEVILRCVPISNHLYFYWYRQILGQKVEFLVSFYNNEISEKSEIFDDQFSVERPDGSNFTLKIRSTKLEDSAMYFCASSGPPASQANTEAFFGQGTRLTVV.